This T cell receptor (beta chain) was sequenced during a study of cytomegalovirus exposure and HLA in healthy donors. Study-level points and caveats: A link between a missense DCLRE1C variant and TCR beta V- and J-gene trimming emerged from a later analysis. Later analysis indicated greater clonal expansion among HLA-associated TCR beta chains than among equally common other chains.

PCR employed 60 Vbeta and 13 Jbeta primers. Sequenced by immunoSEQ multiplex PCR; TCRdb stores in-frame clones only, minus some. The sample shows some 77,000 clones, approximately 80% of them seen only once. In this sample, this clone turned up once. Its antigen is undetermined. CDR1 and CDR2 from the germline V gene are SEHNR and FQNEAQ (reference sequence). V was shortened by 1 base and J by 5 bases, with 11 bases between the two germline ends. This CDR3 is 14 amino acids long. Sampled while nominally healthy, donors likely had unrecorded immune exposures. The material sequenced was PBMCs. The sequence was collected from a man between 50 and 59 years old in good health and CMV-seropositive. The chain recombines TRBV7-9 with TRBJ1-2, with D unclear. In DNA, the CDR3 is TGTGCCAGCAGCTTAGTGGAATCTAGGTATGGCTACACCTTC. Protein: CASSLVESRYGYTF.